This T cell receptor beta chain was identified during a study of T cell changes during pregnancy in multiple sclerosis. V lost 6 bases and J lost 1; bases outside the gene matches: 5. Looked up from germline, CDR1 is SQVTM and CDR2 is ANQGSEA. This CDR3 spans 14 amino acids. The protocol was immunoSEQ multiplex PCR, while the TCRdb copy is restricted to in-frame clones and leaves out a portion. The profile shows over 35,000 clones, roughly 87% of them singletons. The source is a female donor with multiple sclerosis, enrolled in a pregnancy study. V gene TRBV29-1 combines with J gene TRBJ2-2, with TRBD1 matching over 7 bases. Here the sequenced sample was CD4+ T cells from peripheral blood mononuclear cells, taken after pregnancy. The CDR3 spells CSVLGTVNTGELFF. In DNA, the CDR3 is TGCAGCGTCCTTGGGACAGTGAACACCGGGGAGCTGTTTTTT.